This TCR beta chain is drawn from a study of beta chain features in type 1 diabetes. As every portion of the isolated RNA was reverse transcribed, the sequencing read expressed TCRB transcripts. The protocol was immunoSEQ multiplex PCR, while the TCRdb copy is restricted to in-frame clones and leaves out a portion. The repertoire holds about 410,000 clones, with around 14% as singletons. Material: naive CD4+ T cells from blood. The clonotype comes from a man younger than 40 in good health.

CDR3 amino acids: CASSLGQGAGEAFF. The CDR3, as DNA: TGCGCCAGCAGCCTAGGACAGGGGGCCGGTGAAGCTTTCTTT. The genes are TRBV5-1 and TRBJ1-1; TRBD1 matches at 11 bases. The ends lost 4 bases at V and 7 bases at J; junction bases unmatched: 6. From germline, CDR1 is SGHRS and CDR2 YFSETQ. The CDR3 runs 14 residues.